This record concerns one TCR beta chain sequence. This clonotype was detected ten times or more. The clone's antigen remains unknown. Per-nucleotide qualities are absent, and no much larger clonotype sits a single base away. V gives up 5 bases and J gives up 0 bases, and the segment between their germline ends measures 7 bases. From cysteine to phenylalanine, the CDR3 is 13 amino acids long. Only the CDR3 portion is preserved as DNA: 39 bases, with reading frame beginning at the first base. Library preparation employed 5' RACE. Reads for this sample came from an Illumina HiSeq 2500. The second PCR ran for about 6 to 12 cycles and used a J-beta primer mix along with a sample-barcoded 5' primer. A unique molecular identifier was introduced onto each TCR beta cDNA molecule by a template-switch 5' adaptor carrying 12 random nucleotides. Each sample yielded at least 2.5 million CDR3-containing paired-end reads. First-strand cDNA synthesis was performed from all RNA using the Mint cDNA synthesis kit, with priming by a TRBC-specific oligonucleotide. After uracil-DNA glycosylase treatment, a first 18-cycle PCR used universal primers M1SS and BC2_uni_R on all cDNA. Per the authors' processing: For normalization, 1 million high-quality reads were randomly selected from each sample, with every read carrying a distinct molecular identifier. Reads with shared molecular identifiers were discarded instead of being binned into consensus sequences. MiTCR, with a Q25 quality threshold and the strictest error-elimination algorithm, was used for CDR3 identification, clonotype clustering and error correction. A nonparametric unseen species model using Euler transformation provided a lower-bound estimate of total TCR beta diversity. TCRdb ran its own pipeline on the public reads, namely fastp trimming at Q25 and MiXCR clone calling, and kept in-frame beta chains. Each entry merges the rows of one CDR3 protein and shows their most common DNA and genes. Here the V and J calls rest on TCRdb's processing, not on the authors' analysis. The sample has some 890,000 distinct CDR3 sequences on record, just under 30% of them singletons. Roughly 10% of the sample lies in the top ten.

These data come from a study of blood T cells in healthy people across ages (dated by TCRdb to 2014 to 2015). Background on the whole study: In model experiments, template switching captured roughly one uniquely barcoded TCR beta cDNA molecule for every two T cells. Donors were grouped into four age groups: young (average 16 years), middle-aged (over 35), aged (approximately 67) and long-lived (around 80). Two additional independent replicas of 1 million unique cDNA reads from the same blood draw were analyzed for two donors (one aged 18 to 29 and one aged 80 or older). To track age-related changes in TCR beta repertoire diversity, the study relied on deep sequencing normalized with unique cDNA molecular identifiers.

Overall study results and their limits: Observed TCR beta diversity per million T cells fell roughly linearly with age, and a significant reduction was already apparent by age about 36. The long-lived group showed more naive CD4+ T cells, fewer expanded clones and increased TCR diversity than the aged group, suggesting age selection. Because donor CMV infection status was unknown, age-related changes in expanded clonotypes were potentially confounded. Estimates of total diversity from one million sequenced T cells were regarded as lower bounds and underestimates. Observed TCR beta diversity correlated strongly with the percentage of naive T cells measured by flow cytometry. Conclusive comparison of naive and antigen-experienced compartments was prevented by the profiling of bulk unsorted PBMCs.

The approximately 39 donors, aged about 6 to 95 years, were systemically healthy Caucasian individuals from Russia. Each donor gave ten milliliters of peripheral blood, collected into EDTA-treated Vacutainer tubes. PBMCs were isolated by Ficoll-Paque density-gradient centrifugation, with at least 7 million obtained per sample. Total RNA, at least 6 micrograms per sample, was extracted from PBMCs with Trizol reagent. Naive CD45RAhigh/CD27high T cell percentages were measured by flow cytometry on a PBMC aliquot from every donor. The same data also went into a second study, on T cells of mothers and their children. As the second study states: Nine systemically healthy Caucasian individuals, comprising three mothers and their six children, were included as donors. cDNA synthesis consumed the entire amount of extracted RNA, loaded at around 1.5 ug RNA in each 15 ul reaction. In the second PCR, the M1S primer introduced both the sample barcodes and 2-4 random nucleotides. More than 9 million TCR beta CDR3 reads were obtained from each mother, and about 3 million reads were obtained from each child. TCR recombination output is similarly shaped by thymic selection in related and unrelated pairs, with a minor effect exerted by inherited differences. Related mother-child pairs always showed normalized repertoire overlap that was slightly higher than in unrelated mother-child pairs, though the difference was never significant. Persistent microchimeric T cell clones were not detected, at a sensitivity of roughly 100 clones per million clonotypes. In the study, deep NGS was used to compare the TCR beta repertoires of mothers and children, and features distinguishing related mother-child pairs from unrelated individuals were sought. Mothers averaged approximately 40 +/- 4 years of age and children averaged around 10 +/- 4 years. After adapter ligation was performed with NEBNext reagents, the libraries were sequenced on an Illumina HiSeq 2000 with 100+100 nt paired-end reads. To prevent cross-contamination, the mother and child libraries were prepared a month apart and were sequenced in separate runs. Between 500,000 and 2,000,000 distinct TCR beta clonotypes were identified per donor. Naive TCR beta clonotypes were estimated from low-frequency clonotypes matched to each donor's FACS-determined naive share, without sorting.

Sequencing used blood. The TCR sequence derives from a woman aged 40 to 55 in good health. The chain links TRBV12-3 or TRBV12-4 with TRBJ1-2, with the identity of the D gene unclear. Here the CDR3 is given as CASSTYPNYGYTF. The sequenced DNA is TGTGCCAGCAGTACGTACCCTAACTATGGCTACACCTTC.